A selection of T cell receptor beta chains follows, all from one sample in a study of identical twins. TCRdb itself ran the 5' RACE reads through MiXCR, one entry per CDR3 protein. The sample lists a few hundred thousand distinct CDR3 sequences; 6.5% were seen once. This same sample was also taken into another study, of T cells expressing NK-cell markers.

The sequencing sample was made of CD8+ T cells sorted from blood. All receptors come from a woman under 30 in good health. Each CDR3 is given without its conserved first and last residue. D genes are given only for firm matches.

cdr3_aa: ASSEAGVGHEQY; j_call: TRBJ2-7; v_call: TRBV21-1; d_call: NA
cdr3_aa: ASRSTSGGQEQY; j_call: TRBJ2-7; v_call: TRBV12-3/TRBV12-4; d_call: TRBD2
cdr3_aa: ASGGGTDYT; j_call: TRBJ1-2; v_call: TRBV9; d_call: TRBD1
cdr3_aa: ASSLSETGYYGYT; j_call: TRBJ1-2; v_call: TRBV27; d_call: TRBD1
cdr3_aa: ATTGGQVEGNTIY; j_call: TRBJ1-3; v_call: TRBV2; d_call: NA
cdr3_aa: ASSLDETYEQY; j_call: TRBJ2-7; v_call: TRBV7-7; d_call: NA
cdr3_aa: ASSVRDITVIYEQY; j_call: TRBJ2-7; v_call: TRBV9; d_call: NA
cdr3_aa: ASSTARDPPIQY; j_call: TRBJ2-4; v_call: TRBV5-1; d_call: NA
cdr3_aa: ASSPTSGAYEQY; j_call: TRBJ2-7; v_call: TRBV4-3; d_call: TRBD2
cdr3_aa: ASSPKLPSREKLF; j_call: TRBJ1-4; v_call: TRBV7-9; d_call: NA
cdr3_aa: ASSLWGEVNQPQH; j_call: TRBJ1-5; v_call: TRBV7-8; d_call: NA
cdr3_aa: ASSQDSGGPGEKLF; j_call: TRBJ1-4; v_call: TRBV4-3; d_call: NA
cdr3_aa: ATSDYRGETQY; j_call: TRBJ2-5; v_call: TRBV24-1; d_call: TRBD1
cdr3_aa: SVEGQNSYEQY; j_call: TRBJ2-7; v_call: TRBV29-1; d_call: NA
cdr3_aa: ASSVRDSTTTHPQY; j_call: TRBJ2-5; v_call: TRBV6-1; d_call: TRBD1
cdr3_aa: ASSDSGNYEQY; j_call: TRBJ2-7; v_call: TRBV12-3/TRBV12-4; d_call: TRBD2
cdr3_aa: ASSQEDSNYGYT; j_call: TRBJ1-2; v_call: TRBV4-2; d_call: NA
cdr3_aa: ASSSTRAGGPTSYNEQF; j_call: TRBJ2-1; v_call: TRBV13; d_call: TRBD2
cdr3_aa: ASSHDTAGRGT; j_call: TRBJ2-3; v_call: TRBV3-1; d_call: NA
cdr3_aa: ASSSRQGLNTEAF; j_call: TRBJ1-1; v_call: TRBV5-8; d_call: TRBD1
cdr3_aa: ASSQEFSGEQY; j_call: TRBJ2-7; v_call: TRBV4-2; d_call: NA
cdr3_aa: ASSAGSAPVSSYEQY; j_call: TRBJ2-7; v_call: TRBV9; d_call: NA
cdr3_aa: ASFPEGYGYT; j_call: TRBJ1-2; v_call: TRBV2; d_call: NA
cdr3_aa: ASSQTHSATFAGELF; j_call: TRBJ2-2; v_call: TRBV4-3; d_call: NA
cdr3_aa: ASSVSGGEQETQY; j_call: TRBJ2-5; v_call: TRBV7-6; d_call: TRBD2
cdr3_aa: SAGRLNTEAF; j_call: TRBJ1-1; v_call: TRBV29-1; d_call: NA
cdr3_aa: ASSLKGDGDYGYT; j_call: TRBJ1-2; v_call: TRBV7-3; d_call: NA
cdr3_aa: ASKTGPYGYT; j_call: TRBJ1-2; v_call: TRBV19; d_call: NA
cdr3_aa: ASSPGGTGGPDTQY; j_call: TRBJ2-3; v_call: TRBV18; d_call: TRBD1
cdr3_aa: ASSRTSGAGNEQF; j_call: TRBJ2-1; v_call: TRBV7-9; d_call: TRBD2
cdr3_aa: ASSSGQPGNNEQF; j_call: TRBJ2-1; v_call: TRBV7-9; d_call: TRBD1
cdr3_aa: SVDGGSYNEQF; j_call: TRBJ2-1; v_call: TRBV29-1; d_call: NA
cdr3_aa: ASSSDRGTDTQY; j_call: TRBJ2-3; v_call: TRBV7-9; d_call: NA
cdr3_aa: ASSHGTMTYEQY; j_call: TRBJ2-7; v_call: TRBV7-8; d_call: TRBD2
cdr3_aa: ASSYSALPRDGYGYT; j_call: TRBJ1-2; v_call: TRBV6-5; d_call: NA
cdr3_aa: ARSGGPVNSEAF; j_call: TRBJ1-1; v_call: TRBV2; d_call: NA
cdr3_aa: ASSQDPSRADEKLF; j_call: TRBJ1-4; v_call: TRBV3-1; d_call: NA
cdr3_aa: ASSPGTEINYGYT; j_call: TRBJ1-2; v_call: TRBV11-3; d_call: TRBD1
cdr3_aa: ASSQDVPTGGDGYT; j_call: TRBJ1-2; v_call: TRBV4-3; d_call: TRBD1
cdr3_aa: SAPSQVQGGYT; j_call: TRBJ1-2; v_call: TRBV20-1; d_call: NA
cdr3_aa: ASSFGSYGYT; j_call: TRBJ1-2; v_call: TRBV12-3/TRBV12-4; d_call: NA
cdr3_aa: ASSQGFGTGGEKLF; j_call: TRBJ1-4; v_call: TRBV4-3; d_call: TRBD1
cdr3_aa: ASSQAITGELF; j_call: TRBJ2-2; v_call: TRBV4-1; d_call: NA
cdr3_aa: ASNGGRGGAGRGDTQY; j_call: TRBJ2-3; v_call: TRBV2; d_call: TRBD2
cdr3_aa: ASSRVVNNEQF; j_call: TRBJ2-1; v_call: TRBV7-9; d_call: NA
cdr3_aa: SVVDRGYNEQF; j_call: TRBJ2-1; v_call: TRBV29-1; d_call: NA
cdr3_aa: ASSPLPNTGELF; j_call: TRBJ2-2; v_call: TRBV11-3; d_call: NA
cdr3_aa: ATSNPQGEGNQPQH; j_call: TRBJ1-5; v_call: TRBV15; d_call: TRBD1
cdr3_aa: ASTREDLGRVYEQY; j_call: TRBJ2-7; v_call: TRBV2; d_call: NA
cdr3_aa: ASRYGQGDQPQH; j_call: TRBJ1-5; v_call: TRBV4-2; d_call: TRBD1
cdr3_aa: ASSPPPAGGYNEQF; j_call: TRBJ2-1; v_call: TRBV11-2; d_call: TRBD2
cdr3_aa: STRGTGDFGIQY; j_call: TRBJ2-4; v_call: TRBV20-1; d_call: TRBD1
cdr3_aa: AIPGDRGYT; j_call: TRBJ1-2; v_call: TRBV15; d_call: NA
cdr3_aa: ASSPRDSGNTQY; j_call: TRBJ2-3; v_call: TRBV27; d_call: TRBD2
cdr3_aa: ASSQGGASTDTQY; j_call: TRBJ2-3; v_call: TRBV3-1; d_call: NA
cdr3_aa: ASSRLAGRRDTHSNQPQH; j_call: TRBJ1-5; v_call: TRBV4-2; d_call: NA
cdr3_aa: ASSIPPSYGYT; j_call: TRBJ1-2; v_call: TRBV19; d_call: NA